This TCR beta chain was recorded in a study of prognosis after radiotherapy for stage I lung cancer. Two-round multiplex PCR amplified TCR beta CDR3 from genomic DNA. TRBV and TRBJ genes each had their own specific primers in first-round PCR. MiXCR, applied by TCRdb to the multiplex PCR reads, yields one record per CDR3 protein. The sample records around 26,000 distinct CDR3 sequences, about 30% being singletons. To note about this clonotype: This sequence is one base from a far larger clone and is likely a read error.

Germline V gene lookup returns CDR1 MNHEY and CDR2 SVGEGT. The CDR3 loop spans 17 amino acids. This receptor was identified in a donor aged 50 or older with non-small cell lung cancer. The chain has TRBV6-2 or TRBV6-3 and TRBJ2-5; D remains unclear. The sample consisted of PBMCs, taken before or after stereotactic body radiation therapy (not recorded which). The CDR3, as DNA: TGTGCCAGCAGTTACACTCCTATAGGGTCGTACCAAGACACCCAGTACTTC. Translated, it gives CASSYTPIGSYQDTQYF.